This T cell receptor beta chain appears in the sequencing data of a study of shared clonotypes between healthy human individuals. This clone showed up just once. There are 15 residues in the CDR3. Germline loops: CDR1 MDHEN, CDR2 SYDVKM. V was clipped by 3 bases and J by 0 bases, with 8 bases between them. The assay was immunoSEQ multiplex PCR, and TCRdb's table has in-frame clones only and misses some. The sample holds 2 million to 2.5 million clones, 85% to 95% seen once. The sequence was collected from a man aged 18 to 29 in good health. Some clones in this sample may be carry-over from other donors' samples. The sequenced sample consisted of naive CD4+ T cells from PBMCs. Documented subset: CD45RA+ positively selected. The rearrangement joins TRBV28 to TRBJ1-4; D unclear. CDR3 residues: CASSFVGTTNEKLFF. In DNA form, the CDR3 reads TGTGCCAGCAGTTTTGTGGGGACAACTAATGAAAAACTGTTTTTT.